This record concerns one TCR beta chain sequence. The antigen is not known. Per the germline V gene, CDR1 is KGHSH and CDR2 is LQKENI. The CDR3 consists of 14 residues. The V end lost 1 base, the J end lost 14 bases, and 18 bases lay between the germline ends. This record belongs to a study of T-cell memory formation after mild COVID-19. UMIs and sample barcodes were carried by the TCR alpha and TCR beta cDNA libraries that 5'RACE produced using constant-segment primers. TCRdb re-derived calls from the 5' RACE reads in MiXCR, one entry per CDR3 protein. The sample lists about 130,000 distinct CDR3 sequences, about 15% occurring once. Whole-study findings and limits: Shrinking CD4+ clones resided mostly in CM and EM, and CD8+ ones in EMRA.

The sample was PBMCs or a T cell subset sorted from them (not recorded which). The rearrangement links TRBV18 to TRBJ2-1; D might be TRBD2 (6 bases). This receptor was identified in a man aged 18 to 29 who had mild COVID-19 (a few samples of this study predate the infection). Cell type and time point are not known. CDR3 coding DNA: TGTGCCAGCTCACCACAAGGAGGAGGGGACGGGAAGTTCTTC. Translation: CASSPQGGGDGKFF.